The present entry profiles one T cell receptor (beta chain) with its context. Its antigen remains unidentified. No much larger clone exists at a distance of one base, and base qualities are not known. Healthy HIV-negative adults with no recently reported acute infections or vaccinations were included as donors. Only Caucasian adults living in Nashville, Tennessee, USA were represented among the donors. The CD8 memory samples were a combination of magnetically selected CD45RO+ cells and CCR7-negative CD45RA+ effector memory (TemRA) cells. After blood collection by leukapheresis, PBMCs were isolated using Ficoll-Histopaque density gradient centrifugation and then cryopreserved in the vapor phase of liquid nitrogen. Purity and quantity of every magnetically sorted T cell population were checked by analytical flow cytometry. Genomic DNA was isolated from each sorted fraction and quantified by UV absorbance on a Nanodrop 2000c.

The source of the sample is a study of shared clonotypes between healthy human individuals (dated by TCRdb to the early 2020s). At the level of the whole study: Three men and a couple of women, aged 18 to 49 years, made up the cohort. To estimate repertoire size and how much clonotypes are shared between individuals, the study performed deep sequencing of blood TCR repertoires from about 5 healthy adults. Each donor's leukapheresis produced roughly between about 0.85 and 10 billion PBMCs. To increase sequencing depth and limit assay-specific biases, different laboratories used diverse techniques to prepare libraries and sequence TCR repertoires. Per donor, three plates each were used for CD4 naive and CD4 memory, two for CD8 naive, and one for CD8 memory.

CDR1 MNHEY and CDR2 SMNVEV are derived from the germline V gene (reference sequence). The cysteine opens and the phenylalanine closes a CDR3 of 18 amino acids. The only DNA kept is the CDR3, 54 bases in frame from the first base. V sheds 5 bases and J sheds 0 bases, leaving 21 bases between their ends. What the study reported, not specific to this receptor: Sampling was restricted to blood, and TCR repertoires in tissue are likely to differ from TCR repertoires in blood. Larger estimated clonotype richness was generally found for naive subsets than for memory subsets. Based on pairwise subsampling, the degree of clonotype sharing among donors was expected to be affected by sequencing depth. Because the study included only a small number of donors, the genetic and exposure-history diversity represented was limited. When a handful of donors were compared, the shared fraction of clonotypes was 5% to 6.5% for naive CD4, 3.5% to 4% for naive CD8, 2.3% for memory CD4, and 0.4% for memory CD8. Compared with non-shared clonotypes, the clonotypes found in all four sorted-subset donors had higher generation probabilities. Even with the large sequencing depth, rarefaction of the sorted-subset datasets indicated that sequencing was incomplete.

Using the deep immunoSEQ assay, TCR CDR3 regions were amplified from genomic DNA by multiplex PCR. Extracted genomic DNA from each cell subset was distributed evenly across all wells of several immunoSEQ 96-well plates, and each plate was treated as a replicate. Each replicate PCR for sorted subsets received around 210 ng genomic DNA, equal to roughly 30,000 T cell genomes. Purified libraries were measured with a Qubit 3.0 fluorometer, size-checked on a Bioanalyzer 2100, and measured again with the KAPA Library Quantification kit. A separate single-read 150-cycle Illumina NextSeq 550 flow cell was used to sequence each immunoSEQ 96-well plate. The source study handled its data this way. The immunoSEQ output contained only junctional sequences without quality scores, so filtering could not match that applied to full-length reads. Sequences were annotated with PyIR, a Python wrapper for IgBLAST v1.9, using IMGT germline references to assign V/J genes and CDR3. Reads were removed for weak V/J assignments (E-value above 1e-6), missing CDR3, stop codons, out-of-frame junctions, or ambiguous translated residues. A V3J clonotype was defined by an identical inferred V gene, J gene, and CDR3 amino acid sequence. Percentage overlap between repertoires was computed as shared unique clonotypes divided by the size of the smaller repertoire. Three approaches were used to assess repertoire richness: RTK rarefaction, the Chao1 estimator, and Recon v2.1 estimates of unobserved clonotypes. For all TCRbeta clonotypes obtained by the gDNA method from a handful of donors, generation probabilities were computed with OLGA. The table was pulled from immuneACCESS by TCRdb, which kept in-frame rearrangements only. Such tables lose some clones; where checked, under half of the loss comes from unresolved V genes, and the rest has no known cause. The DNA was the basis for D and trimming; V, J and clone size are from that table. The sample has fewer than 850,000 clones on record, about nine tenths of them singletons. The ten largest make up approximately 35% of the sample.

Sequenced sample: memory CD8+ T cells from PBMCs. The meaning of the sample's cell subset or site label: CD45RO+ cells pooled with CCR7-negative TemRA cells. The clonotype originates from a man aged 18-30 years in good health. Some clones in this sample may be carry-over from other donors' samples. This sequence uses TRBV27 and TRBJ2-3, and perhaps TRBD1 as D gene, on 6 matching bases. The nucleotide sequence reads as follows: TGTGCCAGCAGTCCCCGACAGGTTGGCGGAATTAGCACAGATACGCAGTATTTT. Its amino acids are CASSPRQVGGISTDTQYF.